The clone carrying this T cell receptor (beta chain) appeared once. This record comes from a study of blood T cell repertoires in COVID-19. Germline V gene data show CDR1 as SGHRS and CDR2 as YFSETQ. The CDR3 has 14 amino acids. Trimming cost V 3 bases and J 5 bases, with 15 bases left between them. Data came from immunoSEQ multiplex PCR; TCRdb stores just in-frame clones and leaves some out. Here the sample spans 130,000 to 150,000 clones, around 81% being singletons. The chain recombines TRBV5-1 with TRBJ2-7; tentatively, D is TRBD1 (5 bases). This receptor was taken from a human donor in a cohort sampled during active COVID-19. The material sequenced was peripheral blood. The CDR3 protein is CASSSDQGRHEQYF. Here the CDR3 DNA reads TGCGCCAGCAGCTCGGATCAGGGTCGACACGAGCAGTACTTC.